Following are 4 T cell receptor beta chains from one sample sequenced in a study of read filtering for tumor transcriptome and immune sequencing (dated by TCRdb to 2019 to 2021). The sequencing machine was an Illumina HiSeq 4000. TCR libraries were constructed from 400 to 500 ng RNA using the Immunoverse kit, and molecular barcoded adaptors covering alpha/delta and beta/gamma chains were employed. TCRdb trimmed public reads at Q25 via fastp, called clones via MiXCR and kept in-frame beta chains. Entries are consolidated by CDR3 protein sequence, retaining the most common genes and DNA. This sample gives about 130,000 distinct CDR3 sequences in total; 10% to 15% of them show up just once. The ten largest clones add up to 9.5% to 12% of the sample. Material for sequencing was a population of CD138-negative cells sorted from bone marrow. This specimen's cell subset or site label, interpreted: bone marrow mononuclear cells depleted of CD138+ plasma/myeloma cells by negative magnetic selection. These receptors originate from a donor at least 40 years old with multiple myeloma.

This clonotype was found many times. CDR3 residues: CSVEVNTEAFF. CDR3 in DNA: TGCAGCGTTGAAGTGAACACTGAAGCTTTCTTT. The gene calls are TRBV29-1 and TRBJ1-1, with D uncertain. The CDR3 is made up of 11 amino acids. Germline lookup yields CDR1 SQVTM and CDR2 ANQGSEA. V shed 1 base and J shed 0 bases, with 0 bases lying between them.

This clonotype came up a few times. The rearrangement uses TRBV7-9 and TRBJ1-3; no firm D call. V lost 5 bases to trimming and J lost 0 bases, with 11 bases between them. This CDR3 spans 15 amino acids. Germline values: CDR1 SEHNR, CDR2 FQNEAQ (reference sequence). CDR3: CASSPNSDSGNTIYF. The CDR3 DNA is TGTGCCAGCAGCCCCAACAGTGACTCTGGAAACACCATATATTTT.

This clonotype was recorded many times. The genes are TRBV12-3 or TRBV12-4 and TRBJ1-2, with 10 bases lining up with TRBD1. This CDR3 contains 14 residues. J gave up 7 bases and V 3 bases, and 5 bases lay outside the gene matches. CDR3 nucleotides: TGTGCCAGCAGTTTTGGGACAGGGGCTTCTGGCTACACCTTC. It is translated as CASSFGTGASGYTF.

This clonotype has a handful of counts. The chain employs TRBV3-1 and TRBJ1-1; no firm D call. The germline gives CDR1 LGHDT, CDR2 YNNKEL (reference sequence). Trimming took off 0 bases at V and 4 bases at J, with 9 bases between the two ends. The CDR3 extends over 14 amino acids. The CDR3 DNA follows: TGTGCCAGCAGCCAAGATCGGGAGGGCACTGAAGCTTTCTTT. Its translation is CASSQDREGTEAFF.